Listed here are 27 T cell receptor beta chains from one sample, sequenced in a study of PD-L1 blockade in urothelial cancer. As to time point: pretreatment peripheral blood. Profiled with immunoSEQ multiplex PCR; TCRdb holds only in-frame clones, not every one. The sample carries 45,000 to 65,000 clones, about 85% recorded once. The sample in question was PBMCs, obtained around atezolizumab (anti-PD-L1) treatment. These receptors all stem from an older man with urothelial cancer.

This clone was recorded once. The chain is built from TRBV6-5 and TRBJ2-7, with a possible D match to TRBD2 (5 bases). Germline assignment: CDR1 MNHEY and CDR2 SVGAGI. The CDR3 extends over 15 amino acids. Trimming pared 6 bases from V and 2 bases from J, leaving 17 bases between. Written as DNA, the CDR3 is TGTGCCAGCAGGCACACTAGTTATGGGGCCTACGAGCAGTACTTC. It encodes CASRHTSYGAYEQYF.

This chain connects TRBV28 to TRBJ2-1; the match to TRBD2 covers 16 bases. J gave up 9 bases and V 5 bases, and 7 bases lay outside the gene matches. The CDR3 totals 16 residues. CDR1 is MDHEN, CDR2 SYDVKM, per germline. CDR3 residues: CASSEPGLAGGGEQFF. As DNA, the CDR3 is TGTGCCAGCAGTGAACCGGGACTAGCGGGAGGGGGTGAGCAGTTCTTC.

CDR3 nucleotides: TGTGCCAGCAGCCAAGATTACGCTAGCGGGTACAATGAGCAGTTCTTC. It is translated as CASSQDYASGYNEQFF. The chain links TRBV4-2 to TRBJ2-1; 8 nucleotides agree with TRBD2. There are 16 residues in the CDR3. From germline, CDR1 is LGHNA and CDR2 YNFKEQ. Germline trimming cut 0 bases from V and 4 bases from J; bases unmatched to any gene: 5.

This chain connects TRBV19 to TRBJ1-2; 10 bases agree with TRBD1. Germline loops: CDR1 LNHDA, CDR2 SQIVND (reference sequence). This CDR3 is built from 15 residues. V dropped 1 base and J dropped 8; count of bases not matched to a gene: 7. CDR3 residues: CASSIGIDRGQGYTF. The CDR3, as DNA: TGTGCCAGTAGTATAGGAATCGACAGGGGGCAAGGCTACACCTTC.

This rearrangement joins TRBV19 to TRBJ2-7; D possibly corresponds to TRBD1 (5 bases). V lost 3 bases, J lost 3 bases, and 18 bases lay in between. The CDR3 is made up of 16 amino acids. Germline V gene data show CDR1 as LNHDA and CDR2 as SQIVND (reference sequence). This chain's CDR3 is CASSMVEQGQLYEQYF. CDR3 DNA sequence: TGTGCCAGTAGTATGGTGGAGCAGGGTCAACTCTACGAGCAGTACTTC.

The rearrangement links TRBV27 to TRBJ2-1; TRBD2 agrees at 7 bases. Trimming at V came to 1 base and at J to 1 base, leaving 1 base not matched to a gene. Germline CDR1 is MNHEY and CDR2 is SMNVEV (reference sequence). The CDR3 sequence is 15 residues long. CDR3 bases: TGTGCCAGCAGTTTATGGGGAGGGTCCTACAATGAGCAGTTCTTC. Translated: CASSLWGGSYNEQFF.

The J gene is TRBJ2-1, the V gene TRBV6-6; 12 positions match TRBD1. Germline lookup yields CDR1 MNHNY and CDR2 SVGAGI (reference sequence). The CDR3 has 15 residues. V shed 5 bases, J shed 10 bases, and the junction held 9 bases outside the gene matches. The CDR3 region has the DNA TGTGCCAGCAGTCCCCCGGGACAGGGGGCCGGGGAGCAGTTCTTC. Its protein is CASSPPGQGAGEQFF.

V usage is TRBV2 and J usage is TRBJ2-1; TRBD2 agrees at 7 bases. The junction had 5 bases not matched to a gene; V was cut back by 6 bases and J by 3 bases. Germline V gives CDR1 SNHLY, CDR2 FYNNEI. This CDR3 has 14 residues. CDR3 sequence reads: CASRRERDYNEQFF. For the CDR3, the DNA is TGTGCCAGCAGAAGGGAGCGGGACTACAATGAGCAGTTCTTC. The variable domain in full, with the rest retrieved from reference TRBV2 and TRBJ2-1, is EPEVTQTPSHQVTQMGQEVILRCVPISNHLYFYWYRQILGQKVEFLVSFYNNEISEKSEIFDDQFSVERPDGSNFTLKIRSTKLEDSAMYFCASRRERDYNEQFFGPGTRLTVL.

This sequence joins TRBV28 and TRBJ2-5, with D uncertain. CDR1 and CDR2 from the germline V gene are MDHEN and SYDVKM. V dropped 6 bases and J dropped 2 bases, with 13 bases sitting between them. This CDR3 comprises 14 residues. The CDR3: CASSPPPVQETQYF. The CDR3 DNA sequence: TGTGCCAGCAGCCCCCCCCCGGTTCAAGAGACCCAGTACTTC.

The chain recombines TRBV12-2 with TRBJ2-2; the D call in the table, TRBD2, was not verified against the DNA. TRBV12-2 is listed as a pseudogene. CDR3 length: 17 residues. CDR3 sequence (DNA): TGTGCAAGTCGCCCTCGTAGCGGGGCGGCAGACACCGGGGAGCTGTTTTTT. Protein: CASRPRSGAADTGELFF.

This rearrangement joins TRBV18 to TRBJ1-1; D gene ambiguous. This CDR3 region has 14 residues. The germline gives CDR1 KGHSH, CDR2 LQKENI. Deletions cut 3 bases from V and 0 bases from J, with 8 bases between. CDR3 residues: CASSPGNLNTEAFF. The CDR3 nucleotides are TGTGCCAGCTCACCCGGGAACCTGAACACTGAAGCTTTCTTT.

CDR3 in amino acids: CASSSRLAGVLPDTQYF. CDR3 in DNA: TGTGCCAGCAGCTCGCGGCTAGCGGGAGTCCTGCCAGATACGCAGTATTTT. The V and J genes are TRBV11-2 and TRBJ2-3, with 10 bases that match TRBD2. This CDR3 contains 17 residues. V was clipped by 4 bases and J by 4 bases; unmatched bases: 11. Per the germline V gene, CDR1 is SGHAT and CDR2 is FQNNGV.

This chain joins TRBV11-2 and TRBJ2-2; D is ambiguous. V was pared by 5 bases and J by 6 bases, with 16 bases between. The CDR3 is 15 amino acids. Per the germline V gene, CDR1 is SGHAT and CDR2 is FQNNGV. CDR3 loop: CASSPSRAGSGELFF. Written as DNA, the CDR3 is TGTGCCAGCAGCCCCTCCCGTGCCGGGTCCGGGGAGCTGTTTTTT.

V gene TRBV5-1 combines with J gene TRBJ2-7; D is perhaps TRBD2 (6 bases). The CDR3 has 15 amino acids. The V end lost 3 bases, the J end lost 0 bases, and 13 bases lay between the germline ends. Per the germline V gene, CDR1 is SGHRS and CDR2 is YFSETQ. The chain's CDR3 is CASSSGDGRSYEQYF. The CDR3 DNA reads as TGCGCCAGCAGCTCGGGGGACGGCCGCTCCTACGAGCAGTACTTC.

The rearrangement joins TRBV30 to TRBJ2-2; D not certain. The CDR3 runs to 14 residues. Germline assignment: CDR1 GTSNPN and CDR2 SVGIG (reference sequence). Deletions cut 0 bases from V and 0 bases from J, with 5 bases between. Here the CDR3 reads CAWSVTANTGELFF. The CDR3 DNA reads as TGTGCCTGGAGTGTCACAGCGAACACCGGGGAGCTGTTTTTT.

The chain recombines TRBV19 with TRBJ2-3; D is possibly TRBD2 (5 bases). Trimming left V 3 bases short and J 4 bases short, with 14 bases between. This CDR3 region has 15 residues. CDR1 and CDR2 (germline): LNHDA, SQIVND (reference sequence). The CDR3: CASSMPRLRADTQYF. CDR3 DNA sequence: TGTGCCAGTAGTATGCCCCGACTGAGGGCAGATACGCAGTATTTT.

This clone was seen a single time. This rearrangement joins TRBV6-1 to TRBJ2-4; 13 nucleotides align to TRBD2. This CDR3 comprises 18 residues. V trimming: 4 bases; J trimming: 3 bases; junction bases outside the gene matches: 9. Germline CDR1 and CDR2: MNHNS and SASEGT. The CDR3 loop reads CASSAGLAGQLVKNIQYF. DNA for the CDR3: TGTGCCAGCAGTGCGGGACTAGCGGGACAATTAGTCAAAAACATTCAGTACTTC.

V gene TRBV7-9 combines with J gene TRBJ2-5; 7 bases map to TRBD1. The germline gives CDR1 SEHNR, CDR2 FQNEAQ (reference sequence). The CDR3 has 17 amino acids. The V gene end was trimmed by 1 base and the J gene end by 3 bases; junction bases not matched to a gene: 11. This chain's CDR3 is CASSLGAWDSPKETQYF. CDR3 bases: TGTGCCAGCAGCTTAGGCGCCTGGGACAGTCCTAAAGAGACCCAGTACTTC. Drawing the rest from reference TRBV7-9 and TRBJ2-5, the complete variable domain is DTGVSQNPRHKITKRGQNVTFRCDPISEHNRLYWYRQTLGQGPEFLTYFQNEAQLEKSRLLSDRFSAERPKGSFSTLEIQRTEQGDSAMYLCASSLGAWDSPKETQYFGPGTRLLVL.

The V gene is TRBV27, the J gene TRBJ2-1; 8 positions agree with TRBD2. The CDR3 consists of 17 residues. Germline assignment: CDR1 MNHEY and CDR2 SMNVEV (reference sequence). The V segment lost 5 bases and the J segment 4 bases; nucleotides outside the gene matches: 13. The CDR3, as DNA: TGTGCCAGCAGTCGCCAATTCGGGAGGGGAGTTTACAATGAGCAGTTCTTC. This codes for CASSRQFGRGVYNEQFF.

The chain has TRBV5-6 and TRBJ2-5; 7 bases map to TRBD2. The germline V gene encodes CDR1 SGHDT and CDR2 YYEEEE. Trimming cost V 0 bases and J 1 base; bases outside gene matches: 12. This CDR3 contains 18 residues. CDR3 nucleotides: TGTGCCAGCAGCTTGGGGGCTAGCGGACTTCCTGGCCAAGAGACCCAGTACTTC. Translation: CASSLGASGLPGQETQYF. The full variable domain, completed using reference TRBV5-6 and TRBJ2-5, is DAGVTQSPTHLIKTRGQQVTLRCSPKSGHDTVSWYQQALGQGPQFIFQYYEEEERQRGNFPDRFSGHQFPNYSSELNVNALLLGDSALYLCASSLGASGLPGQETQYFGPGTRLLVL.

The rearrangement joins TRBV7-3 to TRBJ2-1; a weak D match, TRBD1 (6 bases). The CDR3 has 15 amino acids. Germline loops: CDR1 SGHTA, CDR2 FQGTGA. V lost 1 base and J lost 4, with 11 bases in between. The CDR3 is CASSLSGTKYNEQFF. The CDR3 DNA reads as TGTGCCAGCAGCTTAAGTGGGACAAAATACAATGAGCAGTTCTTC.

The chain carries TRBV5-1 and TRBJ2-2; D ambiguous. The CDR3 has 13 residues. Trimming stripped 4 bases from V and 4 bases from J, with 8 bases between. CDR1 and CDR2 from the germline V gene are SGHRS and YFSETQ. This CDR3 is CASSTRGTGELFF. The CDR3 DNA reads as TGCGCCAGCAGCACCCGCGGCACCGGGGAGCTGTTTTTT.

This clone occurred once. The gene calls are TRBV11-2 and TRBJ2-7, with D perhaps TRBD2 (7 bases). The CDR3 is made up of 17 amino acids. The V end lost 3 bases, the J end lost 4 bases, and 22 bases lay between the germline ends. Germline V gene data show CDR1 as SGHAT and CDR2 as FQNNGV. CDR3 sequence: CASSLGGTPRALYEQYF. In DNA form, the CDR3 reads TGTGCCAGCAGCTTGGGAGGGACACCGCGAGCATTGTACGAGCAGTACTTC.

The rearrangement joins TRBV9 to TRBJ1-1, with TRBD1 as a possible D gene (5 bases). CDR3 length: 13 amino acids. CDR1 SGDLS and CDR2 YYNGEE come from the germline V gene. V was pared by 4 bases and J by 6 bases, with 13 bases between. The CDR3 DNA reads as TGTGCCAGCAGCCCACCCGGGGGGGCTGAAGCTTTCTTT. Its translation is CASSPPGGAEAFF.

This clone has only one observation. The rearrangement joins TRBV10-3 to TRBJ2-4; weak D call: TRBD1 (6 bases). V was cut by 11 bases and J by 6 bases, with 11 bases left in between. Germline V gives CDR1 ENHRY, CDR2 SYGVKD. This CDR3 contains 11 residues. CDR3 in amino acids: CASRGGNIQYF. The CDR3 DNA sequence: TGTGCCTCCCGAGGGGGAAACATTCAGTACTTC.

The chain is built from TRBV14 and TRBJ2-1, with 8 positions matching TRBD2. V lost 4 bases, J lost 5 bases, and 10 bases stayed unmatched. The CDR3 loop spans 16 amino acids. CDR1 and CDR2 from the germline V gene are SGHDN and FVKESK. The CDR3 bases are TGTGCCAGCAGCCCCACTCTAGCGGGTACGAACAATGAGCAGTTCTTC. Translation: CASSPTLAGTNNEQFF.

This clone showed up just once. The V gene is TRBV10-3, the J gene TRBJ2-7; tentative D call: TRBD1 (6 bases). The germline gives CDR1 ENHRY, CDR2 SYGVKD. The ends were cut back, 6 bases at V and 0 bases at J, with 15 bases in the middle. The CDR3 runs to 15 residues. The CDR3 DNA reads TGTGCCATCAGCCCCGGGACATCGAGCTCCTACGAGCAGTACTTC. It is translated as CAISPGTSSSYEQYF.